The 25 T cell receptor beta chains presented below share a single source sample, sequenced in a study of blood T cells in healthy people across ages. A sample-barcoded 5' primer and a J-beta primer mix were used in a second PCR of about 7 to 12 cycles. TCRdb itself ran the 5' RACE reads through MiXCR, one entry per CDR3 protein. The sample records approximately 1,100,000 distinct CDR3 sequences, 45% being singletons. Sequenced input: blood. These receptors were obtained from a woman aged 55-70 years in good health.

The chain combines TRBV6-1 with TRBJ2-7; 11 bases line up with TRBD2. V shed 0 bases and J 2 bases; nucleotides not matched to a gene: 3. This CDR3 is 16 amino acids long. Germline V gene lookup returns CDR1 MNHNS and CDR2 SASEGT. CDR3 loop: CASSEAALAGAYEQYF. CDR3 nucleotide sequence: TGTGCCAGCAGTGAAGCCGCACTAGCGGGGGCCTACGAGCAGTACTTC.

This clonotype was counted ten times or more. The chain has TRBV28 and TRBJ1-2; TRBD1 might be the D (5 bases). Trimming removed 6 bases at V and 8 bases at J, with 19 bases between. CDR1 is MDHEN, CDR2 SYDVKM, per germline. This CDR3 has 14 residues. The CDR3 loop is CASSLTWVGEGYTF. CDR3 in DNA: TGTGCCAGCAGCCTTACGTGGGTGGGGGAAGGCTACACCTTC.

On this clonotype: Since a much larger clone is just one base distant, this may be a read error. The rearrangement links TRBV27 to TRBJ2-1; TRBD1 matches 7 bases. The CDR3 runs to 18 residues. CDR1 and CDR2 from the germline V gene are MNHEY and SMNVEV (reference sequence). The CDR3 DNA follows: TGTGCCAGCAGTATATCGGGGACAGCTACTTCATCCTACAATGAGCAGTTCTTC. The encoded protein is CASSISGTATSSYNEQFF.

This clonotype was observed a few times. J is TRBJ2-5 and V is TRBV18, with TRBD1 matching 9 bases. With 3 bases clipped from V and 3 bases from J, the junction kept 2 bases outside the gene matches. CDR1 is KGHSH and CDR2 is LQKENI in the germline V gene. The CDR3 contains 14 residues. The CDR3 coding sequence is TGTGCCAGCTCACCGGGACAGGGTAAAGAGACCCAGTACTTC. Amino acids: CASSPGQGKETQYF.

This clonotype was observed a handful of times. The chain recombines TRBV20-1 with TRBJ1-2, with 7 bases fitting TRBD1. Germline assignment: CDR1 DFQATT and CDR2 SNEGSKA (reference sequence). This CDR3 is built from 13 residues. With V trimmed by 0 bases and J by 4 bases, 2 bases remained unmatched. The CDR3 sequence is CSARDQGGYGYTF. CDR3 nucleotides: TGCAGTGCTAGAGATCAGGGGGGCTATGGCTACACCTTC.

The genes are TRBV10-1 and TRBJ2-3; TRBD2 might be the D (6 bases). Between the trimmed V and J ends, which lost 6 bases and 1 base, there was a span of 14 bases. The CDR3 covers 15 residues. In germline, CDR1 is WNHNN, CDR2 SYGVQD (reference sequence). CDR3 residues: CASRSDGTGTDTQYF. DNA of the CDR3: TGCGCCAGCAGGTCCGACGGGACTGGCACAGATACGCAGTATTTT.

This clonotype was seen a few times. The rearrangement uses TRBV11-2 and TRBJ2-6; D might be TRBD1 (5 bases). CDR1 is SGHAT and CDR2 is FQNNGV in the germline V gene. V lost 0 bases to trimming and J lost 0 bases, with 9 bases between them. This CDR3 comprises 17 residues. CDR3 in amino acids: CASSLEVRVSGANVLTF. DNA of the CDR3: TGTGCCAGCAGCTTAGAGGTCAGGGTCTCTGGGGCCAACGTCCTGACTTTC. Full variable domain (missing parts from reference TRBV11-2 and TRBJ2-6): EAGVAQSPRYKIIEKRQSVAFWCNPISGHATLYWYQQILGQGPKLLIQFQNNGVVDDSQLPKDRFSAERLKGVDSTLKIQPAKLEDSAVYLCASSLEVRVSGANVLTFGAGSRLTVL.

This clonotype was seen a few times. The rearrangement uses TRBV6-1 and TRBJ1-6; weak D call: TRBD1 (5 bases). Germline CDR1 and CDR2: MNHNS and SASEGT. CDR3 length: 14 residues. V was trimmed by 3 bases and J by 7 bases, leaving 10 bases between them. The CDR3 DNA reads TGTGCCAGCAGTGATTGGGACGTAAATTCACCCCTCCACTTT. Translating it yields CASSDWDVNSPLHF.

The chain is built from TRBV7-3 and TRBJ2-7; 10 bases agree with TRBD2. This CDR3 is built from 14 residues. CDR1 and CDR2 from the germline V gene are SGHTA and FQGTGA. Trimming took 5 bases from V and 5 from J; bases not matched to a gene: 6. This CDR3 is CASSIAGGGNEQYF. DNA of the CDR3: TGTGCCAGCAGCATAGCGGGAGGAGGGAACGAGCAGTACTTC.

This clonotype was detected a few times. The CDR3 spells CASSFRPPGTGVDEQYF. The CDR3 DNA follows: TGCGCCAGCAGCTTTCGGCCACCCGGGACAGGGGTGGACGAGCAGTACTTC. The gene calls are TRBV5-1 and TRBJ2-7; 10 nucleotides line up with TRBD1. The J segment lost 5 bases and the V segment lost 2 bases, leaving 13 bases of the junction unmatched. This CDR3 comprises 17 residues. The V gene's germline CDR1 is SGHRS and CDR2 YFSETQ.

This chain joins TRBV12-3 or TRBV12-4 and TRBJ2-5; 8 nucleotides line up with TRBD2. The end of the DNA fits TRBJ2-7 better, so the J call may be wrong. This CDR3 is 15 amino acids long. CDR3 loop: CASSPIAGRRGEQYF. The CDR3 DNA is TGTGCCAGCAGTCCCATAGCGGGAAGACGGGGCGAGCAGTACTTC.

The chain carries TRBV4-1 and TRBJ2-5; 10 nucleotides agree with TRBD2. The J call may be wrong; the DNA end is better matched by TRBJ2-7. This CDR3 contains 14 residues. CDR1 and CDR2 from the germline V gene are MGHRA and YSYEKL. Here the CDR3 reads CASSGLAGEYEQYF. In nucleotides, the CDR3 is TGCGCCAGCAGCGGTCTAGCGGGAGAGTACGAGCAGTACTTC.

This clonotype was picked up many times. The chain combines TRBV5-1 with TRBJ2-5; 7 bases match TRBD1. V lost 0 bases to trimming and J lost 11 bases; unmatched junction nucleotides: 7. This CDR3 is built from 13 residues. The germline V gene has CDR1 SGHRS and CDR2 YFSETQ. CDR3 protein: CASSLEADRPQYF. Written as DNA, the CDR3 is TGCGCCAGCAGCTTGGAGGCGGACAGGCCGCAGTACTTC.

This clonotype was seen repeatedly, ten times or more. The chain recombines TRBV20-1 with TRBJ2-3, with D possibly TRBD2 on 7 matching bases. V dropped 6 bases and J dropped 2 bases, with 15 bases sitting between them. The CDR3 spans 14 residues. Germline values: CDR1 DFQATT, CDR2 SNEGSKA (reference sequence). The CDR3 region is CSALKGGTTDTQYF. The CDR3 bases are TGCAGTGCCCTTAAGGGGGGGACCACAGATACGCAGTATTTT.

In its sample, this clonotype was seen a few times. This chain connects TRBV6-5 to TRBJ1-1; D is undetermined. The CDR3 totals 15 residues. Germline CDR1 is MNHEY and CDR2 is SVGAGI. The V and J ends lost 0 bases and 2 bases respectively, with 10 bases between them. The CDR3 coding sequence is TGTGCCAGCAGTTACTCAGGCCGGCTTAACACTGAAGCTTTCTTT. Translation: CASSYSGRLNTEAFF.

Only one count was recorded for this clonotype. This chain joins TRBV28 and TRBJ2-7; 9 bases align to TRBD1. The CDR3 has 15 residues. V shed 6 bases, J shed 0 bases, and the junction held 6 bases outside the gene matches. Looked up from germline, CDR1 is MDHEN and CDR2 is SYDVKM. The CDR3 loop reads CASRLDRGFSYEQYF. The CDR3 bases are TGTGCCAGCAGACTGGACAGGGGCTTCTCCTACGAGCAGTACTTC.

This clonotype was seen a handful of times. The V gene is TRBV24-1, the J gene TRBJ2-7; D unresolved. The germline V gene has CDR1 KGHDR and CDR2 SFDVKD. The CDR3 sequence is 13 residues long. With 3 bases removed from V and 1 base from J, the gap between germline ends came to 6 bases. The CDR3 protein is CATSDRYSYEQYF. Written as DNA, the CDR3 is TGTGCCACCAGTGATCGGTATTCCTACGAGCAGTACTTC.

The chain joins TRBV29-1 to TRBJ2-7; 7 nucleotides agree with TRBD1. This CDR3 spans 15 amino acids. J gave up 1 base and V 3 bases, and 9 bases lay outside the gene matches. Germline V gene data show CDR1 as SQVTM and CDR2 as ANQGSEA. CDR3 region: CSVEGRTGLSYEQYF. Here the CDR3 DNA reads TGCAGCGTTGAGGGGCGGACAGGACTTTCCTACGAGCAGTACTTC.

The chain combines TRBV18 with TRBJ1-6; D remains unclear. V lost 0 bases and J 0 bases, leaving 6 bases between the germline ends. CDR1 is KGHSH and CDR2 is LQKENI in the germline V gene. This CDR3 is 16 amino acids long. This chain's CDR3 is CASSPPGSSYNSPLHF. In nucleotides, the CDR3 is TGTGCCAGCTCACCACCAGGGAGCTCCTATAATTCACCCCTCCACTTT.

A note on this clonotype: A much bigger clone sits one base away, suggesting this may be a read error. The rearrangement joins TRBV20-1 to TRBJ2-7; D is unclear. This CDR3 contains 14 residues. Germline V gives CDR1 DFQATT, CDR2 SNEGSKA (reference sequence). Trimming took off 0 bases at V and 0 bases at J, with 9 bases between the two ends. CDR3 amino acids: CSARENGHSYEQYF. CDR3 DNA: TGCAGTGCTAGAGAGAACGGCCACTCCTACGAGCAGTACTTC.

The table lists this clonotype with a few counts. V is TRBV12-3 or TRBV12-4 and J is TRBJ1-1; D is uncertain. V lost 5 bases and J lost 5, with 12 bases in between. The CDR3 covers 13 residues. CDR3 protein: CASSPTAGTEAFF. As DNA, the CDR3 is TGTGCCAGCAGTCCTACGGCGGGGACTGAAGCTTTCTTT.

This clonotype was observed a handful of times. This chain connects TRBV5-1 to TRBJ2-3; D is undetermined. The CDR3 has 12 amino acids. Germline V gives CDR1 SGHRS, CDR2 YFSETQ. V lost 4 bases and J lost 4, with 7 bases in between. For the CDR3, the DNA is TGCGCCAGCAGCCCGGCTTCAGATACGCAGTATTTT. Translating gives CASSPASDTQYF.

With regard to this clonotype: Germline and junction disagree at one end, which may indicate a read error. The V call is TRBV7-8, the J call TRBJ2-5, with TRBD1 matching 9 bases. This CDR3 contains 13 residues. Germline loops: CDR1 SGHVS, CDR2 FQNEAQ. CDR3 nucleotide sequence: TGTGCCAGCAACTTACAGGGGGCACGGACCCAGTACTTC. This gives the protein CASNLQGARTQYF.

The CDR3 sequence: CAISELLAEQFF. The DNA for the CDR3 is TGTGCCATCAGTGAGCTCTTAGCAGAGCAGTTCTTC. The J gene is TRBJ2-1, the V gene TRBV10-3, with D hard to call. This CDR3 comprises 12 residues. V shed 2 bases and J shed 10 bases, with 9 bases lying between them. Per the germline V gene, CDR1 is ENHRY and CDR2 is SYGVKD.

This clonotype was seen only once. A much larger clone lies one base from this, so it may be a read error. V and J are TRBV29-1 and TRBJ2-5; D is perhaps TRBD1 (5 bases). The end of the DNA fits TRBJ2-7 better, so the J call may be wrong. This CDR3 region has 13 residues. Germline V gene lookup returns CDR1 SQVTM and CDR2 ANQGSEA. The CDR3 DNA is TGCAGCGTTGGTCAGGGTAGGGCCTCCGAGCAGTACTTC. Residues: CSVGQGRASEQYF.